This T cell receptor beta chain emerged from a study of blood T cell repertoires in COVID-19. Study-wide background: PBMCs, B-cell-depleted T cells, or T cells were the source of the cDNA or gDNA that made up the material.

In the original analysis: Reference gene primers were amplified, and this amplification served to estimate nucleated cell counts. The repertoire was sequenced with immunoSEQ multiplex PCR; TCRdb's copy has only in-frame clones and lacks some. D and trimming come from the DNA, and the V and J calls and clone size come from that table. The sample has just over 300,000 clones, almost 90% seen once. The germline gives CDR1 LNHNV, CDR2 YYDKDF (reference sequence). Trimming left V 5 bases short and J 7 bases short, with 15 bases between. The CDR3 is 14 residues long. Self-reported history from a screening survey and questionnaire set each donor's cohort.

Sequencing used PBMCs or T cells enriched from blood (not recorded which). This clonotype was sampled from a woman aged 18-29 years with acute COVID-19. The V call is TRBV15, the J call TRBJ2-1; perhaps TRBD2 as D (6 bases). This chain's CDR3 is CATSHRDSGNEQFF. The CDR3 DNA sequence: TGTGCCACCAGCCACCGGGACTCTGGGAATGAGCAGTTCTTC.